The 9 T cell receptor beta chains listed next were all sequenced from one sample in a study of T cell responses to AZD1222 COVID-19 vaccine. Here immunoSEQ multiplex PCR was the method, and the copy in TCRdb shows in-frame clones only, minus some. The repertoire holds around 200,000 clones, with approximately 91% as singletons. Specimen: peripheral blood, collected on day 0 of AZD1222 vaccination. Receptor source: an adult in good health.

In this sample, this clone turned up once. V usage is TRBV9 and J usage is TRBJ2-5; D is perhaps TRBD2 (6 bases). CDR1 is SGDLS, CDR2 YYNGEE, per germline. V lost 4 bases and J 4 bases, leaving 20 bases between the germline ends. The CDR3 loop spans 16 amino acids. The CDR3 sequence: CASSPQLGSLGETQYF. In DNA form, the CDR3 reads TGTGCCAGCAGCCCCCAGCTCGGGAGCTTGGGAGAGACCCAGTACTTC.

This chain links TRBV19 with TRBJ1-4; TRBD1 is a possible D gene (5 bases). The ends were cut back, 7 bases at V and 7 bases at J, with 16 bases in the middle. Germline V gives CDR1 LNHDA, CDR2 SQIVND (reference sequence). CDR3 length: 14 amino acids. CDR3 amino acids: CASTTSLGGEKLFF. CDR3 coding DNA: TGTGCCAGTACCACCTCATTGGGGGGTGAAAAACTGTTTTTT.

The rearrangement uses TRBV19 and TRBJ2-7; 7 positions agree with TRBD2. The CDR3 has 15 residues. Looked up from germline, CDR1 is LNHDA and CDR2 is SQIVND (reference sequence). V was clipped by 6 bases and J by 3 bases; unmatched bases: 11. This CDR3 is CASSPESSGYYEQYF. The CDR3, as DNA: TGTGCCAGTAGCCCCGAGTCTAGCGGATACTACGAGCAGTACTTC.

This chain connects TRBV4-3 to TRBJ2-7; no definite D call. Germline V lookup: CDR1 LGHNA, CDR2 YSLEER. Trimming removed 0 bases from V and 9 bases from J, with 12 bases in between. The length of the CDR3 is 13 residues. The CDR3 sequence is CASSQDNMWGQYF. CDR3 sequence (DNA): TGCGCCAGCAGCCAAGATAATATGTGGGGGCAGTACTTC.

CDR3 nucleotide sequence: TGTGCCCCCTCGGACGGGAAAGAGACCCAGTACTTC. Translating it yields CAPSDGKETQYF. This chain joins TRBV10-3 and TRBJ2-5; perhaps TRBD2 as D (5 bases). Germline V gene data show CDR1 as ENHRY and CDR2 as SYGVKD. The CDR3 is 12 residues long. Trimming removed 11 bases at V and 3 bases at J, with 13 bases between.

The chain employs TRBV19 and TRBJ2-7; 11 nucleotides match TRBD2. J was trimmed by 4 bases and V by 4 bases; bases with no gene match: 6. The germline V gene encodes CDR1 LNHDA and CDR2 SQIVND (reference sequence). The CDR3 covers 15 residues. CDR3 coding DNA: TGTGCCAGTAGTAAACTAGCGGGGGACCAATACGAGCAGTACTTC. It encodes CASSKLAGDQYEQYF.

The chain is built from TRBV6-1 and TRBJ2-5, with no clear D. The CDR3 runs to 14 residues. V gave up 3 bases and J gave up 7 bases, with 15 bases separating them. CDR1 is MNHNS and CDR2 is SASEGT in the germline V gene. The CDR3 DNA reads as TGTGCCAGCAGTGACACACCAACCCCGCCGACCCAGTACTTC. Amino acids: CASSDTPTPPTQYF.

This clone was seen a single time. This chain uses TRBV18 with TRBJ1-5; D is possibly TRBD1 (5 bases). Germline V CDR1 and CDR2: KGHSH, LQKENI. The CDR3 sequence is 16 residues long. The V gene lost 5 bases and the J gene lost 5 bases, with 19 bases spanning the gap. The CDR3 nucleotides are TGTGCCAGCTCAACTACCTCGGGGGAAATCTATCAGCCCCAGCATTTT. Translation gives CASSTTSGEIYQPQHF.

This chain links TRBV19 with TRBJ1-3; 9 bases map to TRBD1. Unmatched junction bases numbered 10, after V lost 4 bases and J lost 6 bases. This CDR3 region has 16 residues. The V gene's germline CDR1 is LNHDA and CDR2 SQIVND (reference sequence). CDR3 residues: CASSKTGTGLLNTIYF. The CDR3 region has the DNA TGTGCCAGTAGTAAAACCGGGACAGGGTTATTAAACACCATATATTTT.